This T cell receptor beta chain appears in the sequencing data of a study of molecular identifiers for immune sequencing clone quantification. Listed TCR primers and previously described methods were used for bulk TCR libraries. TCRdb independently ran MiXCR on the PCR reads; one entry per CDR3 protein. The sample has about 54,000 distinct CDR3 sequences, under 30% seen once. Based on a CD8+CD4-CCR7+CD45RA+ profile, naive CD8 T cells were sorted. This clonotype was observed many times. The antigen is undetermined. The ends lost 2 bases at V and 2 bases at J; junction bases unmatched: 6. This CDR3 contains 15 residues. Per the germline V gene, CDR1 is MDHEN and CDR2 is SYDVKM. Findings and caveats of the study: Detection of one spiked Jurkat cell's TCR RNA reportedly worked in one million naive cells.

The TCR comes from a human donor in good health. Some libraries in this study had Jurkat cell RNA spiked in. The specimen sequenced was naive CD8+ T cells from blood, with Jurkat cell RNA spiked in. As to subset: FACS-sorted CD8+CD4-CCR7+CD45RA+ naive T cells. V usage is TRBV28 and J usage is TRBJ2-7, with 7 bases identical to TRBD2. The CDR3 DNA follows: TGTGCCAGCAGTTTAATGGCCGGACTAGCCTACGAGCAGTACTTC. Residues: CASSLMAGLAYEQYF.